This T cell receptor (beta chain) was found in a study of T cell responses to AZD1222 COVID-19 vaccine (dated by TCRdb to the early 2020s). Notes on the research overall: AZD1222 recipients whose second dose came at about 4 weeks and those whose second dose came at about 12 weeks were combined into one group, since spike-specific TCR depth and breadth did not differ between the two schedules. Trial participants were enrolled into age subgroups of 18-55, 56-69 and 70-plus years, which contained roughly 150, 30 and 60 TCR-sequenced participants, respectively. A total of 230 to 250 trial participants underwent TCR sequencing, of whom about 210 had received two doses of AZD1222 and approximately 26 had received two doses of the MenACWY control vaccine.

On this clone itself: The clone's antigen remains unknown. It has no much larger one-base neighbor in the sample; base qualities were not kept.

The time point label, as the study defines it: baseline before first vaccination. Samples from vaccinated people were obtained from the UK trials COV001 and COV002, which included a single-blind randomized controlled phase 2/3 trial of AZD1222 (ChAdOx1 nCoV-19) in healthy adults. Trial participant PBMC samples were collected at day 0 and day 28 after the second dose for TCRbeta chain sequencing. What the work shows at the level of the full study, not this receptor alone: The 56-69-year group was small, and its depth increase did not reach significance, likely because of low power. Epitopes outside the regions mutated in the B.1.351 and B.1.1.7 variants were reportedly recognized by nearly half of the unique spike-specific TCRs. Participants were mostly white British, with more females than males. The authors suggested clonal diversity may have been underestimated. Conclusions about previously exposed vaccinees are limited, since just 6 or 7 AZD1222 recipients were seropositive for SARS-CoV-2 at baseline. Because no day 14 peak-response samples were available, repertoires were characterized only after the peak T cell response. The vaccine-associated CD4 TCRs covered the entire spike protein, and the dominant responses fell in regions 160-218 and 743-854. A significant rise in spike-specific TCR breadth and depth was observed after two AZD1222 doses relative to day 0 and relative to MenACWY recipients.

The CDR3 regions of human TCRbeta chains were analyzed by immunosequencing. The published analysis was carried out like this. Repertoire TCRs were checked for matches against a reference library of SARS-CoV-2-specific TCRs that had been generated using the MIRA antigen-specificity platform. Breadth was defined as the fraction of unique TCRs that were SARS-CoV-2-associated, and depth was defined as the fraction of total T cells that were SARS-CoV-2-associated. Using the MIRA data, each spike-specific TCR was assigned both to the spike region to which the TCR was reactive and to a CD4 or CD8 class. Log10-transformed breadth and depth values were compared by one-way ANOVA with Sidak's multiple comparisons tests. This is the immuneACCESS table as TCRdb keeps it, with only in-frame sequences that have V and J called. A part of the clones is gone; compared with another copy, unresolved V genes explain less than half, and the rest is unexplained. Clone size and V and J calls were adopted from that table, with D and trimming inferred from the DNA. Present in this sample are roughly 120,000 clones, 90% to 95% of which were seen just once. The biggest ten clones account for approximately 3% of the sample.

Taken from cysteine to phenylalanine, the CDR3 has 14 residues. Here the CDR3 DNA is all that survives: 42 bases in frame from base 1. V has 5 bases trimmed and J has 8 bases trimmed; junction bases matching no gene number 9. From a lookup of the germline V gene (reference sequence), CDR1 and CDR2 are PRHDT and FYEKMQ. The source was peripheral blood, collected on day 0 of AZD1222 vaccination. The chain employs TRBV13 and TRBJ1-2; the central 9 bases match TRBD1. The source is an adult in good health. The sequence in DNA is TGTGCCAGCAGCCCCGGACAGGGGCCCTCAGGCTACACCTTC. This is translated as CASSPGQGPSGYTF.